This TCR beta chain originates from a study of T-cell reconstitution after alpha-beta-depleted transplantation in children. This clonotype came up many times. V lost 0 bases to trimming and J lost 4 bases, with 10 bases between them. The CDR3 sequence is 15 residues long. From germline, CDR1 is SGHRS and CDR2 YFSETQ. Preparing the TCRbeta library involved the use of unique molecular identifiers. TCRdb recomputed calls from the PCR reads with MiXCR, one row per CDR3 protein. The data show 150,000 to 200,000 distinct CDR3 sequences, approximately 7% seen once. The rearrangement uses TRBV5-1 and TRBJ1-4; D is undetermined. The sample in question was PBMCs from the stem cell graft donor, obtained from the stem cell graft. This TCR derives from a human donor who donated a stem cell graft to a child with Wiskott-Aldrich syndrome. The chain's CDR3 is CASSLVVGSNEKLFF. The CDR3 coding sequence is TGCGCCAGCAGCTTGGTGGTAGGAAGTAATGAAAAACTGTTTTTT.